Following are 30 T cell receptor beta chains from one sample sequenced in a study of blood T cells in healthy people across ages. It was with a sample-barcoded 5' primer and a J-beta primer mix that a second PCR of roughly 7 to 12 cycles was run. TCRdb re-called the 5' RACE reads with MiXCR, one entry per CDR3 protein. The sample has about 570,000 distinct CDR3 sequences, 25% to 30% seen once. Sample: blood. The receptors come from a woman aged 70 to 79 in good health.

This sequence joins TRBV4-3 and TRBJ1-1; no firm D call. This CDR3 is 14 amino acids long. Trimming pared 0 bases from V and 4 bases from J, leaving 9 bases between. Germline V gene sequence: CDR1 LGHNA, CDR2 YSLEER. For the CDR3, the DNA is TGCGCCAGCAGCCAAGATAAGGGTATCACTGAAGCTTTCTTT. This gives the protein CASSQDKGITEAFF.

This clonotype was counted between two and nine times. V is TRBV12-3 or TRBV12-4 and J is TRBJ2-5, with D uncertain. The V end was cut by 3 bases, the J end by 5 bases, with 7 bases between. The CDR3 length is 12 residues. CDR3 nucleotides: TGTGCCAGCAGTTTTCGGGTTGAGACCCAGTACTTC. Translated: CASSFRVETQYF.

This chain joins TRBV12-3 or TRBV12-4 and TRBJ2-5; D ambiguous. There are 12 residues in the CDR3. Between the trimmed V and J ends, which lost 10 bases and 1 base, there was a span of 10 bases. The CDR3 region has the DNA TGTGCCAAACCGGCGTCCCAAGAGACCCAGTACTTC. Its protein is CAKPASQETQYF.

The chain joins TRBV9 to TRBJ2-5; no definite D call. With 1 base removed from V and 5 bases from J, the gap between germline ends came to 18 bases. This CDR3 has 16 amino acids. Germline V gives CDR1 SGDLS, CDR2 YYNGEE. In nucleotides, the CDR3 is TGTGCCAGCAGCGTATTCGATAGGTCGGAAAGCGAGACCCAGTACTTC. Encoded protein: CASSVFDRSESETQYF.

The CDR3 coding sequence is TGCAGTGCCCAAAAGGGGGCAGGGAGGAACACTGAAGCTTTCTTT. Amino acid sequence: CSAQKGAGRNTEAFF. The rearrangement links TRBV20-1 to TRBJ1-1, with 7 bases fitting TRBD1. Looked up from germline, CDR1 is DFQATT and CDR2 is SNEGSKA (reference sequence). V lost 6 bases, J lost 1 base, and 11 bases stayed unmatched. The CDR3 runs to 15 residues.

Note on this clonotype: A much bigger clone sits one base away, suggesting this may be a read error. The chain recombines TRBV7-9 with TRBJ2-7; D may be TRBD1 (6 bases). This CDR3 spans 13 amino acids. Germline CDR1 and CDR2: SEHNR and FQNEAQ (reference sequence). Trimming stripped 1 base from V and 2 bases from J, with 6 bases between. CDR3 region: CASSLEGAYEQYF. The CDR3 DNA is TGTGCCAGCAGCTTAGAGGGGGCCTACGAGCAGTACTTC.

CDR3 region: CASSLGPGPSYEQYF. For the CDR3, the DNA is TGTGCCAGCAGCTTAGGGCCAGGGCCGTCCTACGAGCAGTACTTC. The genes are TRBV7-9 and TRBJ2-5; weak D call: TRBD1 (5 bases). The DNA end lines up better with TRBJ2-7; the J call may be wrong. The germline V gene has CDR1 SEHNR and CDR2 FQNEAQ (reference sequence). There are 15 residues in the CDR3.

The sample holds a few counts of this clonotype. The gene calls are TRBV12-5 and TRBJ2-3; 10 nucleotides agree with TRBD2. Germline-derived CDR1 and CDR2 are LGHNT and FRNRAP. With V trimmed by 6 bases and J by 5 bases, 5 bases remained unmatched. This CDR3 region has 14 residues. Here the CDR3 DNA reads TGTGCTAGTGGCAATAGCGGGGGGCGAGATACGCAGTATTTT. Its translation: CASGNSGGRDTQYF.

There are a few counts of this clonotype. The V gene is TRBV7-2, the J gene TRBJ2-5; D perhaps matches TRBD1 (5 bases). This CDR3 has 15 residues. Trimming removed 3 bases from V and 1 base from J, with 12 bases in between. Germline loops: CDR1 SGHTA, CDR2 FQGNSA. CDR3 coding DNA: TGTGCCAGCAGCTTCGTAGGACACCCCCAAGAGACCCAGTACTTC. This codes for CASSFVGHPQETQYF.

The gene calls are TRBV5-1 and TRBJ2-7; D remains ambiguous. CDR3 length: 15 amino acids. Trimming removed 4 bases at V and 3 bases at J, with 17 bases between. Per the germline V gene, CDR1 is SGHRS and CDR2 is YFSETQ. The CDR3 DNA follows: TGCGCCAGCAGCCCCCAGACGGACGTAATCTACGAGCAGTACTTC. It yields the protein CASSPQTDVIYEQYF. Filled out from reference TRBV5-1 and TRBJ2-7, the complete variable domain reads KAGVTQTPRYLIKTRGQQVTLSCSPISGHRSVSWYQQTPGQGLQFLFEYFSETQRNKGNFPGRFSGRQFSNSRSEMNVSTLELGDSALYLCASSPQTDVIYEQYFGPGTRLTVT.

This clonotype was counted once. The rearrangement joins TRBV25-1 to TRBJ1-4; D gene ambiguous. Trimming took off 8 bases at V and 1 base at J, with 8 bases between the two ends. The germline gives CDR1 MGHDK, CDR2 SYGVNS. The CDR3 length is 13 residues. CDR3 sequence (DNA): TGTGCCAGCGTCGGGCGAACTAATGAAAAACTGTTTTTT. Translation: CASVGRTNEKLFF.

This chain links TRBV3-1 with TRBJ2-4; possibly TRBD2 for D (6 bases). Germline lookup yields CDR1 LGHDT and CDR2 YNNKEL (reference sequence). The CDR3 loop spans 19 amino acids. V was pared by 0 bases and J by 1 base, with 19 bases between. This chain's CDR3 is CASSQDPGGNILAKNIQYF. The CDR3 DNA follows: TGTGCCAGCAGCCAAGATCCTGGAGGGAACATCTTGGCCAAAAACATTCAGTACTTC.

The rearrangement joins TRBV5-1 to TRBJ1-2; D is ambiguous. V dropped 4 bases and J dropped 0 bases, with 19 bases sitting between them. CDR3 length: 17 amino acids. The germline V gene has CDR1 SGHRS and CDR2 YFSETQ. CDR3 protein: CASSAGSSLTTNYGYTF. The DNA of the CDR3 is TGCGCCAGCAGCGCCGGGTCCTCCCTTACAACTAACTATGGCTACACCTTC.

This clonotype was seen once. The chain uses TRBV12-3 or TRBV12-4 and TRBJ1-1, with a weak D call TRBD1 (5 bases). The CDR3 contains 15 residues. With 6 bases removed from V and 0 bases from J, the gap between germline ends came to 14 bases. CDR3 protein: CASRSGIKVNTEAFF. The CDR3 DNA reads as TGTGCCAGCAGGTCAGGGATTAAGGTGAACACTGAAGCTTTCTTT.

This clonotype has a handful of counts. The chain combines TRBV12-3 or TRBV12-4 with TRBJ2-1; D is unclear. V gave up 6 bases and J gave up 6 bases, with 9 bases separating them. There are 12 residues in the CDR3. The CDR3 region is CASSSTVNEQFF. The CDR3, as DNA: TGTGCCAGCAGCTCCACTGTCAATGAGCAGTTCTTC.

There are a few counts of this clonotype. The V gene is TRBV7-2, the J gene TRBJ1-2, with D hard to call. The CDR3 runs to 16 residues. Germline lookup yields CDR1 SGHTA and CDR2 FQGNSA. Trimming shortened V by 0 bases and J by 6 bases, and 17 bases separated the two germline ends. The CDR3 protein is CASSLAPERQINGYTF. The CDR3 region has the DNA TGTGCCAGCAGCTTAGCCCCGGAAAGACAAATTAATGGCTACACCTTC.

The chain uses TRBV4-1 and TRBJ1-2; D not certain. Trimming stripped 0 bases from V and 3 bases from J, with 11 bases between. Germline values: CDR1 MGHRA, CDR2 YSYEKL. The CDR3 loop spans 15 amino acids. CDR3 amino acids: CASSQEEATYYGYTF. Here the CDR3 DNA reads TGCGCCAGCAGCCAAGAGGAAGCGACCTACTATGGCTACACCTTC.

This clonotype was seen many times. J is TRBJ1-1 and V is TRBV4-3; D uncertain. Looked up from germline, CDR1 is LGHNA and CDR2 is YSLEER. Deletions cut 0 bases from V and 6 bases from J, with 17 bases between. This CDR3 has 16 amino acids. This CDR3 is CASSQDRVILGAEAFF. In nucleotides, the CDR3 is TGCGCCAGCAGCCAAGATCGGGTCATTCTCGGCGCTGAAGCTTTCTTT.

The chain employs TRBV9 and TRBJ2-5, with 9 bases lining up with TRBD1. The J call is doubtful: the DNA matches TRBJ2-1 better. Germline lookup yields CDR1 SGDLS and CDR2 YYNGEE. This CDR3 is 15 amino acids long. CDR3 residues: CASSASGTGSREQFF. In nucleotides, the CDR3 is TGTGCCAGCAGCGCATCCGGGACAGGGTCCCGGGAGCAGTTCTTC.

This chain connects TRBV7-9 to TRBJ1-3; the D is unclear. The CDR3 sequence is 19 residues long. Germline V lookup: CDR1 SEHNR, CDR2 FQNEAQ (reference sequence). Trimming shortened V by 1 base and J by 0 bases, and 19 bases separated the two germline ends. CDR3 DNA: TGTGCCAGCAGCTTAGGATCGGGTGTTCGGCAAAACTCTGGAAACACCATATATTTT. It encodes CASSLGSGVRQNSGNTIYF. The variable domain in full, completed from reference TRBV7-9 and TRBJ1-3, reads DTGVSQNPRHKITKRGQNVTFRCDPISEHNRLYWYRQTLGQGPEFLTYFQNEAQLEKSRLLSDRFSAERPKGSFSTLEIQRTEQGDSAMYLCASSLGSGVRQNSGNTIYFGEGSWLTVV.

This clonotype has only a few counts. CDR3 in DNA: TGTGCCAGCAGCAAAGACCCAACCGAGGGGACTGAAGCTTTCTTT. It encodes CASSKDPTEGTEAFF. The V and J genes are TRBV21-1 and TRBJ1-1; the table assigns TRBD1, which was not confirmed against the DNA. TRBV21-1 represents a pseudogene. The CDR3 extends over 15 amino acids.

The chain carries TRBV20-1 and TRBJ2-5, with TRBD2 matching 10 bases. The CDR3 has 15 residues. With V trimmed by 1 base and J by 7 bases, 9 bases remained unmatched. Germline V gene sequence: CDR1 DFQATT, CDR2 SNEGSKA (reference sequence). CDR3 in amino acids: CSARVASGGPGTQYF. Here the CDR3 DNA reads TGCAGTGCTAGAGTAGCTAGCGGGGGTCCGGGGACCCAGTACTTC.

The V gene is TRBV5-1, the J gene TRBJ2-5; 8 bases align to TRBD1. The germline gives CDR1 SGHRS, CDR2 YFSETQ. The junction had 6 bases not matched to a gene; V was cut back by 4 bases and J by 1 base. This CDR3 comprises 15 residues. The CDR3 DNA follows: TGCGCCAGCAGCGGCCAAACAGGGGGCCAAGAGACCCAGTACTTC. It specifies CASSGQTGGQETQYF.

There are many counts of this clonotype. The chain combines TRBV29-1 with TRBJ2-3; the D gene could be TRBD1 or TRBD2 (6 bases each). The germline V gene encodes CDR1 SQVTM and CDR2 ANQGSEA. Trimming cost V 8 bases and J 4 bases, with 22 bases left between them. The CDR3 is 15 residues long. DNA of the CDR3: TGCAGCTCTGGAGGCGGCCGGGGGCCTTCAGATACGCAGTATTTT. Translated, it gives CSSGGGRGPSDTQYF.

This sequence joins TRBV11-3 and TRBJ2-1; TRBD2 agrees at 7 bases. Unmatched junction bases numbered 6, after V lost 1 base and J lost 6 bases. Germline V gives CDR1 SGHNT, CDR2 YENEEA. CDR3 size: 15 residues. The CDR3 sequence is CASSLVGGGRNEQFF. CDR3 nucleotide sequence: TGTGCCAGCAGCTTAGTTGGCGGGGGACGCAATGAGCAGTTCTTC. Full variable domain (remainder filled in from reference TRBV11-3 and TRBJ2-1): EAGVVQSPRYKIIEKKQPVAFWCNPISGHNTLYWYLQNLGQGPELLIRYENEEAVDDSQLPKDRFSAERLKGVDSTLKIQPAELGDSAVYLCASSLVGGGRNEQFFGPGTRLTVL.

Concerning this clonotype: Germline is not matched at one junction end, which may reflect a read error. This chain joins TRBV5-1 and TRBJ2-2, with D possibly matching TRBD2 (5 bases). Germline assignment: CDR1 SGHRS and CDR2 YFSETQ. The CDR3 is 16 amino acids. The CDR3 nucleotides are TGCACCAGCAGCTTGAGAGGGCGATCGAACACCGGGGAGCTGTTTTTT. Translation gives CTSSLRGRSNTGELFF. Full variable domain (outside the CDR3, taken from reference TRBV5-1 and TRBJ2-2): KAGVTQTPRYLIKTRGQQVTLSCSPISGHRSVSWYQQTPGQGLQFLFEYFSETQRNKGNFPGRFSGRQFSNSRSEMNVSTLELGDSALYLCTSSLRGRSNTGELFFGEGSRLTVL.

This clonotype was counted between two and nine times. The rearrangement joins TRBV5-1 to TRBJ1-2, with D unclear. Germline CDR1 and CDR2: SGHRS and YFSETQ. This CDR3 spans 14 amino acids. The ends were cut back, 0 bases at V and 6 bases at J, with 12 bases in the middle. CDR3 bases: TGCGCCAGCAGCTTGGGAGGCGGTAATGATGGCTACACCTTC. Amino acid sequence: CASSLGGGNDGYTF.

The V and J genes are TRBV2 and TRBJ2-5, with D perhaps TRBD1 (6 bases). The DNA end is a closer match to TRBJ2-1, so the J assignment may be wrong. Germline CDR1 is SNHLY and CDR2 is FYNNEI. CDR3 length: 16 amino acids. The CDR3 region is CASIREGVVTQNEQFF. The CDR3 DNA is TGTGCCAGCATTCGCGAGGGGGTGGTGACACAGAATGAGCAGTTCTTC.

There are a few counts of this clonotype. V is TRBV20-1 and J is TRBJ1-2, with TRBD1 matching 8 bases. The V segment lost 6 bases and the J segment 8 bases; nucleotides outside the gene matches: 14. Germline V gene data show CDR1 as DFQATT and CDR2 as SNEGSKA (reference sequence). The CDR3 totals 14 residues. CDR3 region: CSAVRGQAFSGYTF. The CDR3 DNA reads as TGCAGTGCCGTCCGGGGACAGGCCTTCTCCGGCTACACCTTC.

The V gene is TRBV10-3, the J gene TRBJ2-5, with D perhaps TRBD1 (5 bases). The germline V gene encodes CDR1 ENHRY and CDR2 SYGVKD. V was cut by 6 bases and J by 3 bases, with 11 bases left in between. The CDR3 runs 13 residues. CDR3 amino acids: CAIRGQIKETQYF. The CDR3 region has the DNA TGTGCCATCAGGGGGCAGATTAAAGAGACCCAGTACTTC.